This T cell receptor beta chain was recovered during a study of T cell repertoires in cytomegalovirus infection. On the study more broadly: Use of recently identified HLA-C-restricted and well-studied HLA-B-restricted CMV epitopes was part of the study. An indication of both CMV infection and matching HLA type came from public TCR beta signatures. Broader study findings: Of the TCR beta families, the public ones yielded a cumulative frequency that identified carriers of CMV plus the relevant HLA. What dominated the ex vivo response were HLA-C-restricted CMV-specific TCR beta clonotypes.

Concerning this clonotype: The antigen is undetermined.

Each CDR3 protein gets one entry after TCRdb re-called the reads with MiXCR. The sample has tens of thousands of distinct CDR3 sequences, under 30% seen once. With 3 bases clipped from V and 6 bases from J, the junction kept 9 bases outside the gene matches. Germline-derived CDR1 and CDR2 are MGHDK and SYGVNS. The CDR3 loop spans 16 amino acids. This receptor was identified in a human donor in good health (CMV status not recorded). Some clones in this sample may be carry-over from other donors' samples. Here the sequenced sample was CD8+ T cells from cultured PBMCs, taken from culture after CMV antigen stimulation. The genes are TRBV25-1 and TRBJ2-1; 9 nucleotides match TRBD2. CDR3 nucleotide sequence: TGTGCCAGCAGTGAGGAGGCGGGAGGGCCTATCAATGAGCAGTTCTTC. This gives the protein CASSEEAGGPINEQFF.